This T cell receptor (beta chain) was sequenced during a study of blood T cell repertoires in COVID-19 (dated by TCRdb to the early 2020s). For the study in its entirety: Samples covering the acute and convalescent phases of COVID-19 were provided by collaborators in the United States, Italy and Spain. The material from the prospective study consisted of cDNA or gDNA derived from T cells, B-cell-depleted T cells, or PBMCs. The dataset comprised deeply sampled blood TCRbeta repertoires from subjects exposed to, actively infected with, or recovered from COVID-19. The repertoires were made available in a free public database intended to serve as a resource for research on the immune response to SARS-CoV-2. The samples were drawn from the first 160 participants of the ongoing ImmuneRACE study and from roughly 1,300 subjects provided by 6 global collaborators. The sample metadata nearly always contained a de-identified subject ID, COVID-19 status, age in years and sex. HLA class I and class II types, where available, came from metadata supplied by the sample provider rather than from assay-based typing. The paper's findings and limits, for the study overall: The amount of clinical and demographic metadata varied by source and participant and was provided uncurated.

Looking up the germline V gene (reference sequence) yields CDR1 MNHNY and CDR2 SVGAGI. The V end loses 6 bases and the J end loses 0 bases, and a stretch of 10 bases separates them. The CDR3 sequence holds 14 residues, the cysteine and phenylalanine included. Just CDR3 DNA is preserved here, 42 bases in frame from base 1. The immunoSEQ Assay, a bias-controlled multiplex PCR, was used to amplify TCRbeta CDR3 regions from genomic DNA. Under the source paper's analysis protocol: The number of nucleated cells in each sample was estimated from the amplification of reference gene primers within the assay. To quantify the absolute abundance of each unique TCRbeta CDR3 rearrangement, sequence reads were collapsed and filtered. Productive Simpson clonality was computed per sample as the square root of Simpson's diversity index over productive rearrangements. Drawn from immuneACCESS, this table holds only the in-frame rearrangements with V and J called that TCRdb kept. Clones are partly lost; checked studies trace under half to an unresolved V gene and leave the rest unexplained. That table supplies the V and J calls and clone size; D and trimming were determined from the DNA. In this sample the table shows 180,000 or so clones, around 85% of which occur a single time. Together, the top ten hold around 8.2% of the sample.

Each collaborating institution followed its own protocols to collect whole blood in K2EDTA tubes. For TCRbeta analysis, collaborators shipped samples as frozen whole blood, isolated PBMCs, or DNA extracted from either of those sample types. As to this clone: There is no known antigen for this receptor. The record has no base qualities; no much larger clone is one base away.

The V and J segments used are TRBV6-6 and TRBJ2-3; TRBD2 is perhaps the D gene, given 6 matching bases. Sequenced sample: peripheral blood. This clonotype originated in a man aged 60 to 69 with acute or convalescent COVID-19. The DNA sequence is TGTGCCAGCAGCCCCGGGACTAGCACAGATACGCAGTATTTT. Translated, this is CASSPGTSTDTQYF.